Listed below are T cell receptor beta chains from one sample, sequenced in a study of post-analysis software for immune sequencing data. TCRdb analysed the PCR reads with MiXCR anew, one entry per CDR3 protein. Of roughly 800,000 distinct CDR3 sequences detected, around 53% appear once; the ten largest clones hold about 4.8%. Sequenced input: blood. Every receptor here comes from a girl aged 10-17 years with multiple sclerosis. CDR3s include the opening cysteine and the closing phenylalanine or tryptophan. Each record gives: CDR3 length, J gene, V gene, CDR3 protein.

17 | TRBJ2-7 | TRBV12-3/TRBV12-4 | CASSKVRGAEADYEQYF
14 | TRBJ2-7 | TRBV12-3/TRBV12-4 | CASSLKWTSYEQYF
16 | TRBJ2-1 | TRBV20-1 | CSAAGADSGEYNEQFF
16 | TRBJ1-2 | TRBV12-3/TRBV12-4 | CASTHPGQENNYGYTF
16 | TRBJ2-5 | TRBV10-3 | CAISEFGQGVQETQYF
15 | TRBJ2-7 | TRBV6-1 | CASRIPSGRADEQYF
16 | TRBJ1-2 | TRBV7-3 | CASSLTRDRVEDGYTF
16 | TRBJ2-3 | TRBV5-1 | CASSLIAGAPSGAQYF
17 | TRBJ2-3 | TRBV18 | CASSPNIQRGGTDTQYF
15 | TRBJ1-2 | TRBV7-9 | CSSSLPGTGIDGYTF
14 | TRBJ2-7 | TRBV7-8 | CASSGGEISEEQYF
15 | TRBJ2-2 | TRBV7-2 | CASSSTSGKTGELFF
13 | TRBJ1-1 | TRBV28 | CASRTGGNTEAFF
13 | TRBJ1-1 | TRBV7-2 | CASSSPVLTEAFF
15 | TRBJ2-5 | TRBV5-1 | CASSEGLAEQETQYF
13 | TRBJ2-3 | TRBV5-1 | CASSLGTGDTQYF
15 | NA | TRBV7-9 | CASSSSASAGAEQYF
14 | TRBJ2-7 | TRBV11-2 | CASSFTAGTYEQYF
14 | TRBJ1-2 | TRBV10-3 | CAIRQGYANYGYTF
14 | TRBJ1-2 | TRBV18 | CASSPYSVGVMITF
13 | TRBJ2-5 | TRBV10-3 | CAIRAENQETQYF
11 | TRBJ1-2 | TRBV12-3/TRBV12-4 | CASSFQSIYTF
13 | TRBJ2-1 | TRBV5-1 | CASSLAGQAEQFF
13 | TRBJ2-3 | TRBV29-1 | CSVESRYTDTQYF
12 | TRBJ1-1 | TRBV20-1 | CSATRRDTEAFF
15 | TRBJ1-4 | TRBV29-1 | CSVEDREIAVGKLFF
15 | TRBJ2-5 | TRBV3-1 | CASSQDIPPATTQYF
14 | TRBJ2-7 | TRBV5-1 | CASSLDRVFYEQYF
15 | TRBJ2-5 | TRBV6-5 | CASSYSGTHGETQYF
15 | TRBJ2-1 | TRBV12-3/TRBV12-4 | CASSLWGGRLDEQFF
13 | TRBJ2-1 | TRBV5-1 | CASSLALGYEQFF